These 26 T cell receptor beta chains were sequenced from one sample in a study of Graves' ophthalmopathy and Graves' hyperthyroidism. RNA transcripts served as template for amplifying TCR beta CDR3 sequences. First-round RT-PCR employed HTBI primers, with a second-round multiplex PCR after it. From the multiplex PCR reads, TCRdb called clonotypes with MiXCR, one entry per CDR3 protein. The repertoire holds 400,000 to 450,000 distinct CDR3 sequences, with about 21% as singletons. The sample taken for sequencing was peripheral blood. The receptors come from a woman aged 18-29 years with stable Graves' hyperthyroidism.

This clonotype was seen just once. This sequence joins TRBV6-1 and TRBJ2-7; D is uncertain. CDR1 MNHNS and CDR2 SASEGT come from the germline V gene. The V end lost 1 base, the J end lost 3 bases, and 13 bases lay between the germline ends. The CDR3 covers 15 residues. The CDR3 sequence: CASSEGAGGVYEQYF. The CDR3, as DNA: TGTGCCAGCAGTGAAGGGGCCGGCGGAGTCTACGAGCAGTACTTC.

This clonotype was detected ten times or more. The chain is built from TRBV2 and TRBJ2-7, with D perhaps being TRBD1 or TRBD2 (6 bases each). Per germline, CDR1 SNHLY and CDR2 FYNNEI. With 7 bases removed from V and 0 bases from J, the gap between germline ends came to 19 bases. The CDR3 is made up of 16 amino acids. This CDR3 is CASIHRAGTFSYEQYF. CDR3 coding DNA: TGTGCCAGCATACACAGGGCGGGAACCTTCTCCTACGAGCAGTACTTC.

Ten or more counts support this clonotype. The chain employs TRBV20-1 and TRBJ2-7; 11 nucleotides agree with TRBD2. J lost 7 bases, V lost 6 bases, and 14 bases had no gene match. Germline V gene data show CDR1 as DFQATT and CDR2 as SNEGSKA (reference sequence). The CDR3 has 15 residues. CDR3 DNA sequence: TGCAGTGCCAAAGCGGTTAGCGGGAGGGCGCGAGAGCAGTACTTC. It is translated as CSAKAVSGRAREQYF.

The gene calls are TRBV28 and TRBJ1-6; D ambiguous. The CDR3 extends over 14 amino acids. Germline V CDR1 and CDR2: MDHEN, SYDVKM. Trimming pared 6 bases from V and 7 bases from J, leaving 13 bases between. The CDR3 sequence: CASSPSGVNSPLHF. The CDR3 DNA reads TGTGCCAGCAGCCCCTCGGGAGTAAATTCACCCCTCCACTTT.

This clonotype was observed a few times. This chain links TRBV6-1 with TRBJ1-2; D is ambiguous. Germline assignment: CDR1 MNHNS and CDR2 SASEGT. The CDR3 spans 14 residues. Trimming removed 7 bases at V and 2 bases at J, with 14 bases between. The CDR3 loop reads CASNQRTANYGYTF. CDR3 in DNA: TGTGCCAGCAACCAACGGACGGCGAACTATGGCTACACCTTC.

The chain couples TRBV20-1 to TRBJ2-4; D call uncertain. CDR1 and CDR2 (germline): DFQATT, SNEGSKA (reference sequence). The CDR3 is 15 amino acids. V was pared by 2 bases and J by 0 bases, with 11 bases between. The CDR3: CSARKMPLAKNIQYF. The CDR3 nucleotides read TGCAGTGCTAGAAAAATGCCCTTAGCCAAAAACATTCAGTACTTC.

This clonotype was seen repeatedly, ten times or more. This chain links TRBV7-2 with TRBJ1-1, with no clear D. The CDR3 is 12 residues long. Germline V gene data show CDR1 as SGHTA and CDR2 as FQGNSA. V gave up 1 base and J gave up 4 bases, with 4 bases separating them. The CDR3 nucleotides read TGTGCCAGCAGCTTAGGGGCCACTGAAGCTTTCTTT. Protein: CASSLGATEAFF.

This clonotype was seen many times. The genes are TRBV15 and TRBJ1-5; D not certain. The CDR3 is 13 amino acids. V was trimmed by 3 bases and J by 5 bases, leaving 8 bases between them. Germline V gene data show CDR1 as LNHNV and CDR2 as YYDKDF (reference sequence). The CDR3: CATSRAQYQPQHF. CDR3 bases: TGTGCCACCAGCAGGGCCCAGTATCAGCCCCAGCATTTT. The whole variable domain, filled in from reference TRBV15 and TRBJ1-5, reads DAMVIQNPRYQVTQFGKPVTLSCSQTLNHNVMYWYQQKSSQAPKLLFHYYDKDFNNEADTPDNFQSRRPNTSFCFLDIRSPGLGDTAMYLCATSRAQYQPQHFGDGTRLSIL.

The sample holds many counts of this clonotype. The genes are TRBV5-1 and TRBJ2-7; 8 nucleotides line up with TRBD2. CDR3 size: 15 residues. The junction had 4 bases not matched to a gene; V was cut back by 2 bases and J by 0 bases. In germline, CDR1 is SGHRS, CDR2 YFSETQ. CDR3 bases: TGCGCCAGCAGCTTCGGTAGCGGGGACTCCTACGAGCAGTACTTC. Residues: CASSFGSGDSYEQYF.

The V gene is TRBV20-1, the J gene TRBJ1-1, with D tentatively TRBD1 (6 bases). V dropped 5 bases and J dropped 1 base, with 11 bases sitting between them. In germline, CDR1 is DFQATT, CDR2 SNEGSKA (reference sequence). The length of the CDR3 is 13 residues. CDR3 region: CSASGTTNTEAFF. CDR3 bases: TGCAGTGCTTCCGGGACAACGAACACTGAAGCTTTCTTT.

The V call is TRBV9, the J call TRBJ2-7; 9 bases fit TRBD2. With 3 bases clipped from V and 3 bases from J, the junction kept 10 bases outside the gene matches. This CDR3 region has 16 residues. Per germline, CDR1 SGDLS and CDR2 YYNGEE. The CDR3: CASSGSLAGGLYEQYF. CDR3 DNA sequence: TGTGCCAGCAGCGGCTCACTAGCGGGTGGCCTCTACGAGCAGTACTTC.

The chain combines TRBV3-1 with TRBJ1-1; no clear D. The CDR3 covers 12 residues. The V end was cut by 2 bases, the J end by 2 bases, with 3 bases between. CDR1 is LGHDT and CDR2 is YNNKEL in the germline V gene (reference sequence). DNA for the CDR3: TGTGCCAGCAGCCAATCTAACACTGAAGCTTTCTTT. Translation gives CASSQSNTEAFF.

This clonotype was counted a few times. The chain recombines TRBV11-2 with TRBJ1-1, with D tentatively TRBD1 (5 bases). V was shortened by 0 bases and J by 1 base, with 21 bases between the two germline ends. The CDR3 loop spans 19 amino acids. The germline gives CDR1 SGHAT, CDR2 FQNNGV. The CDR3 region has the DNA TGTGCCAGCAGCTTAGAAGCGGCAGGGCGACCCTCATCGAACACTGAAGCTTTCTTT. Protein product: CASSLEAAGRPSSNTEAFF.

This clonotype has at least ten counts. The chain is built from TRBV20-1 and TRBJ1-5, with D perhaps matching TRBD1 (6 bases). There are 14 residues in the CDR3. The germline gives CDR1 DFQATT, CDR2 SNEGSKA (reference sequence). V lost 0 bases and J lost 5, with 11 bases in between. CDR3 amino acids: CSARDRQAYQPQHF. CDR3 bases: TGCAGTGCTAGAGATCGACAGGCTTATCAGCCCCAGCATTTT.

This clonotype has a count of ten or more. The rearrangement joins TRBV11-2 to TRBJ2-7, with TRBD2 matching 12 bases. Germline V gene data show CDR1 as SGHAT and CDR2 as FQNNGV. Unmatched junction bases numbered 1, after V lost 4 bases and J lost 3 bases. The CDR3 spans 14 residues. For the CDR3, the DNA is TGTGCCAGCAGCTCGGGACTAGCGGGCTACGAGCAGTACTTC. It encodes CASSSGLAGYEQYF.

This clonotype came up many times. The CDR3 loop is CASSIRGATYEQYF. The CDR3 DNA reads as TGTGCCAGTAGTATAAGAGGGGCCACCTACGAGCAGTACTTC. The chain joins TRBV19 to TRBJ2-7, with D perhaps being TRBD1 or TRBD2 (5 bases each). The CDR3 is made up of 14 amino acids. Germline CDR1 reads LNHDA; CDR2 reads SQIVND (reference sequence). The germline V and J ends were trimmed by 2 bases and 2 bases, with 10 bases remaining between them.

This clonotype was counted only a few times. V gene TRBV18 combines with J gene TRBJ2-5; D possibly corresponds to TRBD2 (6 bases). Trimming stripped 4 bases from V and 3 bases from J, with 27 bases between. CDR3 size: 19 residues. The germline gives CDR1 KGHSH, CDR2 LQKENI. The CDR3: CASSRVRGPSPGGKETQYF. The CDR3 coding sequence is TGTGCCAGCTCACGCGTGAGGGGACCGTCCCCTGGGGGGAAAGAGACCCAGTACTTC.

This clonotype was counted ten times or more. The chain joins TRBV11-2 to TRBJ2-2; tentative D call: TRBD2 (6 bases). CDR1 is SGHAT and CDR2 is FQNNGV in the germline V gene. V lost 4 bases to trimming and J lost 4 bases, with 19 bases between them. CDR3 length: 17 residues. CDR3 bases: TGTGCCAGCAGCTCCCCCCGGGAGACTAGGGGCACCGGGGAGCTGTTTTTT. As protein: CASSSPRETRGTGELFF.

The table lists this clonotype with a few counts. The chain joins TRBV30 to TRBJ2-5; 12 bases map to TRBD2. V trimming: 0 bases; J trimming: 7 bases; junction bases outside the gene matches: 6. The germline V gene has CDR1 GTSNPN and CDR2 SVGIG (reference sequence). The CDR3 sequence is 15 residues long. CDR3 residues: CAWSVASGGAGTQYF. The CDR3, as DNA: TGTGCCTGGAGTGTAGCTAGCGGGGGGGCAGGGACCCAGTACTTC.

On this clonotype: A read error is possible here, since a much larger clone lies one base away. The missing conserved phenylalanine or tryptophan at the end of this CDR3 makes a read error likely. The chain couples TRBV15 to TRBJ1-2; a possible D gene is TRBD1 (5 bases). V shed 3 bases and J shed 4 bases, with 12 bases lying between them. Per germline, CDR1 LNHNV and CDR2 YYDKDF (reference sequence). This CDR3 has 14 residues. CDR3 in DNA: TGTGCCACCAGCAGCGACGGGGCACGCTATGGCTACACCTAC. It codes for CATSSDGARYGYTY.

This clonotype was counted at least ten times. The chain joins TRBV5-1 to TRBJ2-2; perhaps D is TRBD1 or TRBD2 (5 bases each). This CDR3 is built from 16 residues. Trimming removed 0 bases at V and 6 bases at J, with 15 bases between. In germline, CDR1 is SGHRS, CDR2 YFSETQ. The CDR3 nucleotides are TGCGCCAGCAGCTTGGTGGGCGGCCGGGACGCCGGGGAGCTGTTTTTT. As protein: CASSLVGGRDAGELFF.

This clonotype came up many times. V gene TRBV10-1 combines with J gene TRBJ2-7, with D uncertain. Germline V CDR1 and CDR2: WNHNN, SYGVQD (reference sequence). Trimming left V 8 bases short and J 0 bases short, with 14 bases between. The CDR3 runs 14 residues. DNA of the CDR3: TGCGCCAGCGCCCCAGGCCGCAGCTCCTACGAGCAGTACTTC. Translated: CASAPGRSSYEQYF.

This clonotype was recorded at least ten times. This chain joins TRBV5-1 and TRBJ2-5; D remains ambiguous. Trimming stripped 2 bases from V and 5 bases from J, with 16 bases between. The V gene's germline CDR1 is SGHRS and CDR2 YFSETQ. The CDR3 sequence is 15 residues long. The CDR3 DNA sequence: TGCGCCAGCAGCTTCTTTGGGAATTCGCTGGAGACCCAGTACTTC. It codes for CASSFFGNSLETQYF.

A remark on this clonotype: This may stem from a read error, because a much larger clone lies one nucleotide away. CDR3 amino acids: CASSQVIGSGELFF. The CDR3, as DNA: TGTGCCAGCAGCCAAGTGATCGGATCCGGGGAGCTGTTTTTT. J is TRBJ2-2 and V is TRBV4-2; D uncertain. In germline, CDR1 is LGHNA, CDR2 YNFKEQ. Trimming took 1 base from V and 6 from J, leaving 9 bases between them. This CDR3 contains 14 residues.

This clonotype came up many times. V and J are TRBV5-1 and TRBJ1-1, with D unclear. Germline values: CDR1 SGHRS, CDR2 YFSETQ. The CDR3 consists of 14 residues. Deletions cut 1 base from V and 2 bases from J, with 9 bases between. In DNA, the CDR3 is TGCGCCAGCAGCTTGATAATGGACAACACTGAAGCTTTCTTT. Its protein is CASSLIMDNTEAFF.

The chain couples TRBV7-9 to TRBJ2-5, with 7 bases fitting TRBD2. Per germline, CDR1 SEHNR and CDR2 FQNEAQ (reference sequence). V was pared by 3 bases and J by 7 bases, with 11 bases of the junction left unmatched. There are 15 residues in the CDR3. DNA of the CDR3: TGTGCCAGCAGCTTCTCCGGGACCCCGGGGGGGACCCAGTACTTC. It encodes CASSFSGTPGGTQYF. The whole variable domain, remainder taken from reference TRBV7-9 and TRBJ2-5, is DTGVSQNPRHKITKRGQNVTFRCDPISEHNRLYWYRQTLGQGPEFLTYFQNEAQLEKSRLLSDRFSAERPKGSFSTLEIQRTEQGDSAMYLCASSFSGTPGGTQYFGPGTRLLVL.